This T cell receptor (beta chain) was documented in a study of blood T cell repertoires in COVID-19. Clones were read by immunoSEQ multiplex PCR, and TCRdb kept only the in-frame ones, dropping some. The sample lists approximately 70,000 clones; 88% were seen once. This clone has a handful of counts. The CDR3 runs 14 residues. CDR1 is WSHSY and CDR2 is SAAADI in the germline V gene. V shed 6 bases and J 7 bases; nucleotides not matched to a gene: 8. The chain has TRBV10-2 and TRBJ1-1; 10 nucleotides line up with TRBD1. The sequence was obtained from a human donor in a cohort sampled during active COVID-19. Sequenced sample: peripheral blood. CDR3 in DNA: TGCGCCAGCAGACGGGACAGGGGTGAAGGTGAAGCTTTCTTT. This translates into CASRRDRGEGEAFF.